What follows are 14 T cell receptor beta chains derived from one specimen sequenced in a study of control samples from healthy donors and cancer patients. TCRdb keeps only in-frame clones here, not all; method: immunoSEQ multiplex PCR. The sample lists fewer than 110,000 clones; about 89% were seen once. Sequenced sample: PBMCs. These receptors originate from a man aged 55 to 70 with lung cancer.

The rearrangement uses TRBV18 and TRBJ2-7; 7 bases match TRBD1. After removal of 6 bases from V and 4 bases from J, the junction contained 9 bases not matched to a gene. CDR3 length: 14 residues. Germline V gene lookup returns CDR1 KGHSH and CDR2 LQKENI. The CDR3 nucleotides read TGTGCCAGCTCGCCAAACAGGGGCCCGTACGAGCAGTACTTC. Encoded protein: CASSPNRGPYEQYF.

V and J are TRBV10-1 and TRBJ2-1; D is perhaps TRBD2 (5 bases). Germline assignment: CDR1 WNHNN and CDR2 SYGVQD (reference sequence). Trimming took off 2 bases at V and 5 bases at J, with 13 bases between the two ends. The CDR3 consists of 15 residues. This chain's CDR3 is CASSERSGSNNEQFF. The CDR3 DNA is TGCGCCAGCAGTGAGAGGAGCGGATCCAACAATGAGCAGTTCTTC.

Concerning this clone: The germline gene is not matched at one end of the junction; a read error may be the cause. The chain uses TRBV24-1 and TRBJ2-1; 12 bases map to TRBD1. CDR1 is KGHDR and CDR2 is SFDVKD in the germline V gene. The CDR3 extends over 16 amino acids. For the CDR3, the DNA is TGTGCCACCAGTGCGCCGGGACAGGGGGCCGATAATGGGCAGTTCTTC. Its protein product is CATSAPGQGADNGQFF.

This chain links TRBV12-3 or TRBV12-4 with TRBJ1-2; D possibly corresponds to TRBD1 (6 bases). V lost 8 bases, J lost 2 bases, and 12 bases lay in between. This CDR3 is built from 13 residues. CDR3 sequence (DNA): TGTGCCAGCTTGAGGGGGAAGAACTATGGCTACACCTTC. This gives the protein CASLRGKNYGYTF.

V usage is TRBV12-3 or TRBV12-4 and J usage is TRBJ2-5; no definite D call. The CDR3 runs to 11 residues. The germline V and J ends were trimmed by 3 bases and 5 bases, with 4 bases remaining between them. The CDR3 loop reads CASSFSETQYF. CDR3 nucleotide sequence: TGTGCCAGCAGTTTTTCGGAGACCCAGTACTTC.

The CDR3 loop is CASSPGTGLEETQYF. Here the CDR3 DNA reads TGTGCCAGCAGCCCCGGGACAGGGTTGGAAGAGACCCAGTACTTC. This chain connects TRBV6-5 to TRBJ2-5; the match to TRBD1 covers 9 bases. CDR1 and CDR2 from the germline V gene are MNHEY and SVGAGI. V lost 6 bases and J lost 3; bases outside the gene matches: 8. The CDR3 length is 15 residues.

The chain joins TRBV6-1 to TRBJ2-5, with TRBD2 matching over 8 bases. The CDR3 runs 17 residues. CDR1 MNHNS and CDR2 SASEGT come from the germline V gene. V dropped 3 bases and J dropped 4; count of bases not matched to a gene: 13. CDR3 in DNA: TGTGCCAGCAGTGATACGAACGTGCGGGGGGCTGGAGAGACCCAGTACTTC. Its translation: CASSDTNVRGAGETQYF.

The chain couples TRBV7-3 to TRBJ1-1; D may be TRBD1 (6 bases). Germline lookup yields CDR1 SGHTA and CDR2 FQGTGA. V was cut by 2 bases and J by 11 bases, with 12 bases left in between. CDR3 size: 12 residues. The CDR3 DNA sequence: TGTGCCAGCAGCTTACCAGGGGTAGTTGCTTTCTTT. As protein: CASSLPGVVAFF.

V is TRBV7-9 and J is TRBJ2-7, with 8 bases matching TRBD2. Trimming at V came to 2 bases and at J to 4 bases, leaving 7 bases not matched to a gene. Germline V lookup: CDR1 SEHNR, CDR2 FQNEAQ (reference sequence). This CDR3 has 15 residues. The CDR3 bases are TGTGCCAGCAGCTTAAGTGGCGGGGGGCAATACGAGCAGTACGTC. Translating it yields CASSLSGGGQYEQYV.

This clone was picked up a small number of times. The CDR3 loop is CAWATRDRGRKLFF. In DNA, the CDR3 is TGTGCCTGGGCAACCCGGGACAGGGGGCGAAAACTGTTTTTT. The rearrangement links TRBV30 to TRBJ1-4, with 12 bases fitting TRBD1. Germline V lookup: CDR1 GTSNPN, CDR2 SVGIG (reference sequence). After removal of 5 bases from V and 10 bases from J, the junction contained 8 bases not matched to a gene. CDR3 length equals 14 residues.

This chain connects TRBV6-2 or TRBV6-3 to TRBJ1-5; D unclear. V was cut by 0 bases and J by 6 bases, with 9 bases left in between. Germline V lookup: CDR1 MNHEY, CDR2 SVGEGT. The CDR3 extends over 14 amino acids. This chain's CDR3 is CASSYSTWSQPQHF. CDR3 in DNA: TGTGCCAGCAGTTACTCGACGTGGTCTCAGCCCCAGCATTTT.

This clone was recorded a few times. The rearrangement links TRBV7-6 to TRBJ1-3; 8 nucleotides align to TRBD1. There are 17 residues in the CDR3. Looked up from germline, CDR1 is SGHVS and CDR2 is FNYEAQ. With 5 bases clipped from V and 4 bases from J, the junction kept 13 bases outside the gene matches. CDR3 loop: CASSTLAPGGGGNTIYF. Here the CDR3 DNA reads TGTGCCAGCAGCACGCTCGCGCCAGGGGGCGGAGGAAACACCATATATTTT.

This sequence joins TRBV6-5 and TRBJ1-5; tentatively, D is TRBD1 (5 bases). The CDR3 consists of 15 residues. V lost 0 bases and J lost 6, with 12 bases in between. CDR1 is MNHEY and CDR2 is SVGAGI in the germline V gene. CDR3 sequence reads: CASSYSSGTSQPQHF. The CDR3 DNA reads TGTGCCAGCAGTTACTCGAGTGGGACCTCTCAGCCCCAGCATTTT.

This clone was observed a single time. V is TRBV30 and J is TRBJ1-5; D is unresolved. V gave up 4 bases and J gave up 2 bases, with 12 bases separating them. CDR1 and CDR2 (germline): GTSNPN, SVGIG (reference sequence). The CDR3 totals 14 residues. CDR3 nucleotides: TGTGCCTGGACTAGTCTTCTTGGCAATCAGCCCCAGCATTTT. Protein product: CAWTSLLGNQPQHF.